This T cell receptor beta chain is from a study of T cells after yellow fever vaccination (dated by TCRdb to the late 2010s). Looking at the study overall: The SMART-Seq v4 Ultra Low Input RNA kit was used to prepare libraries from fractions with low cell numbers. Bulk TCR alpha and beta repertoires were sequenced longitudinally to track T-cell clones before and after primary and booster YFV17D yellow fever vaccination. Blood samples were taken at several timepoints before and after primary and secondary immunization, and bulk PBMC replicates and cell subsets were isolated. Two healthy male donors made up the cohort, one aged 18 to 30 years and the other aged 30 to 39 years. Study-level results and caveats: Most clones expanded after primary vaccination (roughly 96% of CD4 and roughly 90% of CD8) were re-detected after the booster, suggesting that broad memory maintenance occurred. The secondary T-cell response was found to be weaker but faster than the primary response, with a peak reached on day 5 rather than on day 15. A small share of clonotypes occurred in both CD4 and CD8 compartments, likely arising from convergent recombination. Because only a couple of donors were included in the study, the extent to which the findings can be generalized is limited. Computational filtering was needed because FACS-sorted repertoires could contain abundant contaminating clonotypes from the bulk population.

TCR cDNA was synthesized by 5'RACE template switching, through which a universal primer site and unique molecular identifiers were introduced. Priming of cDNA synthesis was performed from both the TCR alpha and TCR beta constant segments. Library amplification used two PCR steps, and the second PCR step added sample barcodes and sequencing adapters. Sequencing of the libraries was done on either Illumina HiSeq 2500 (2x100 bp) or NovaSeq (2x150 bp). Per the source publication's procedure: Demultiplexing of reads and collapsing into UMI consensus sequences were performed with MIGEC, and V(D)J alignment was carried out with MiXCR. Vaccine-responding clonotypes were defined with edgeR using replicate PBMC samples, requiring FDR below 0.01 and a log2 fold change above 5 up to day 15. Each bulk clonotype was labeled CD4 or CD8 based on which sequenced repertoire, CD4 or CD8, contained the clonotype at higher abundance. TCRdb reanalyzed the raw reads on its own, using fastp at Q25 for trimming and MiXCR for clone calling, and kept in-frame beta chains. Each CDR3 protein gets just one entry, which takes the most common genes and DNA from the rows behind it. The V and J calls, along with clone size, are taken from TCRdb and not from the paper's own processing. Present in this sample are some 390,000 distinct CDR3 sequences, over 5% of which were seen just once. 15% of the sample lies in the top ten.

The CDR3 measures 14 amino acids from cysteine to phenylalanine. Here the CDR3 DNA is all that survives: 42 bases in frame from base 1. Trimming takes 8 bases from V and 4 bases from J, and the germline ends sit 15 bases apart. CDR1 is given as SQVTM and CDR2 as ANQGSEA, both from the germline V gene. The sample's treatment or condition, from its label and the paper: live attenuated yellow fever vaccine strain. At each blood-draw timepoint, two biological replicates of bulk PBMCs were obtained. A standard Ficoll-Paque protocol was used to isolate PBMCs from peripheral blood. RNA was extracted with TriZol from bulk PBMCs, CD4 and CD8 fractions, and dextramer-positive and dextramer-negative fractions. With regard to this clonotype: This clone's antigen is unknown. Base qualities are not provided; no much larger clone lies one nucleotide away.

The source of this sequence is a man under 40 who received the YFV17D yellow fever vaccine. The chain is made from TRBV29-1 and TRBJ2-6; the best D guess is TRBD2, with 5 bases matching. The starting material was PBMCs, obtained 5 days after the yellow fever booster vaccination. The DNA sequence follows: TGCAGCTGTACAATGGGGAGCGGGGCCAACGTCCTGACTTTC. It codes for CSCTMGSGANVLTF.